This TCR beta chain was captured by sequencing in a study of technical replicates of blood from four donors. Sequencing was performed with immunoSEQ multiplex PCR; in TCRdb, only in-frame clones are kept and a portion is missing. The sample lists 85,000 to 100,000 clones, nearly 97% occurring once. Trimming at V came to 2 bases and at J to 10 bases, leaving 10 bases not matched to a gene. Germline V gene data show CDR1 as MDHEN and CDR2 as SYDVKM. The CDR3 spans 15 residues. V usage is TRBV28 and J usage is TRBJ2-1, with 8 bases lining up with TRBD2. Material for sequencing was T cells isolated from PBMCs. The clonotype was recovered from a human donor in good health. Here the CDR3 reads CASSLGETGREEQFF. The CDR3 bases are TGTGCCAGCAGTTTAGGGGAGACCGGGAGGGAAGAGCAGTTCTTC. The variable domain in full, with the rest retrieved from reference TRBV28 and TRBJ2-1, is DVKVTQSSRYLVKRTGEKVFLECVQDMDHENMFWYRQDPGLGLRLIYFSYDVKMKEKGDIPEGYSVSREKKERFSLILESASTNQTSMYLCASSLGETGREEQFFGPGTRLTVL.